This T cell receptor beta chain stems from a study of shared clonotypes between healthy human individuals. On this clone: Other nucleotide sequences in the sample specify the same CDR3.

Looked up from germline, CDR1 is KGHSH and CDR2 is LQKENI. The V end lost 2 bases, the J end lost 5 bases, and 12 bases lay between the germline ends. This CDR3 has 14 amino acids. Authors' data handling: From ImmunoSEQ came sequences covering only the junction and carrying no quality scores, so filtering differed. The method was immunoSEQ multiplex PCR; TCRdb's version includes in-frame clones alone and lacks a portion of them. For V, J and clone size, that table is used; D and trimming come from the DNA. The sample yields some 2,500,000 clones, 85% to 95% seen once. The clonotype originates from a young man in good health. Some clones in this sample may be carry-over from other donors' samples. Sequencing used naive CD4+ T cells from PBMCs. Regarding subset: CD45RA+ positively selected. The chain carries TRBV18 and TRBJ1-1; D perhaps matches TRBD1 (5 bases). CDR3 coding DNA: TGTGCCAGCTCACCAGGAACAGGTCGGACTGAAGCTTTCTTT. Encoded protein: CASSPGTGRTEAFF.